The sequence of this T cell receptor beta chain was determined in a study of cytomegalovirus exposure and HLA in healthy donors. Across the study: Earlier findings included some 120 million unique TCR beta sequences obtained from about 179 million T cells. General observations from the study: Some TCR beta chains (around 160 of them) were listed as cytomegalovirus-associated. Several of the most significant clusters appeared linked to common viral pathogens, based on a later analysis.

The V gene end was trimmed by 7 bases and the J gene end by 3 bases; junction bases not matched to a gene: 8. This CDR3 comprises 15 residues. The germline CDR1 and CDR2 sequences are MNHNS and SASEGT. This clone was observed a handful of times. Its antigen is unidentified. Use of 60 Vbeta and 13 Jbeta primers characterized the PCR. Method: immunoSEQ multiplex PCR; TCRdb's copy keeps in-frame clones and lacks some. The sample includes more than 65,000 clones, over 70% seen only once; the top ten take roughly 3%. This rearrangement joins TRBV6-1 to TRBJ1-2; TRBD1 agrees at 10 bases. Sequenced: PBMCs. This receptor was taken from a man between 40 and 49 years old in good health and CMV-seronegative. The CDR3 sequence: CASTKTGGLDYGYTF. As DNA, the CDR3 is TGTGCCAGCACGAAGACAGGGGGCCTTGACTATGGCTACACCTTC.